These 4 T cell receptor beta chains were sequenced from one sample in a study of T cells after yellow fever vaccination (dated by TCRdb to 2018 to 2020). The intended sense of this specimen's treatment or condition label: live attenuated yellow fever vaccine strain. Preparation of the library involved 5' RACE. The listed sequencing device is Illumina NovaSeq 6000. TCRdb handled the public reads itself, with Q25 trimming in fastp and clone calling in MiXCR, and kept productive beta chains. Duplicate CDR3 protein sequences are folded into a single record with the most common DNA and genes. For this sample the table gives hundreds of thousands of distinct CDR3 sequences, of which roughly a sixth were detected only once. Jointly, the top ten make up 15% to 20% of the sample. This specimen consisted of PBMCs, obtained before the yellow fever booster vaccination. These receptors originate from a man between 18 and 35 years old who received the YFV17D yellow fever vaccine.

In this sample, this clonotype turned up a few times. Here the CDR3 reads CASSWGTGQFGETQYF. The DNA for the CDR3 is TGTGCCAGCAGTTGGGGGACAGGGCAGTTCGGGGAGACCCAGTACTTC. This rearrangement joins TRBV6-6 to TRBJ2-5; 9 positions agree with TRBD1. With V trimmed by 4 bases and J by 5 bases, 11 bases remained unmatched. The CDR3 runs 16 residues. In germline, CDR1 is MNHNY, CDR2 SVGAGI (reference sequence).

This clonotype occurred a few times. V gene TRBV20-1 combines with J gene TRBJ1-1, with TRBD1 matching 7 bases. The CDR3 has 16 amino acids. V dropped 3 bases and J dropped 3; count of bases not matched to a gene: 13. Germline loops: CDR1 DFQATT, CDR2 SNEGSKA (reference sequence). In DNA form, the CDR3 reads TGCAGTGCTAGTCAGGGGTCAGGGGGGTATTACACTGAAGCTTTCTTT. Its protein is CSASQGSGGYYTEAFF.

This chain uses TRBV20-1 with TRBJ2-1, with 8 bases matching TRBD2. Germline loops: CDR1 DFQATT, CDR2 SNEGSKA (reference sequence). Germline trimming cut 0 bases from V and 6 bases from J; bases unmatched to any gene: 4. This CDR3 is built from 14 residues. The CDR3 DNA follows: TGCAGTGCTAGAGATCCGGGGGGGATCAATGAGCAGTTCTTC. Encoded protein: CSARDPGGINEQFF.

This clonotype was observed a few times. J is TRBJ2-7 and V is TRBV12-3 or TRBV12-4; TRBD1 is a possible D gene (6 bases). Trimming removed 3 bases at V and 3 bases at J, with 12 bases between. The CDR3 contains 14 residues. This CDR3 is CASSLKQGVYEQYF. The DNA for the CDR3 is TGTGCCAGCAGTTTGAAACAGGGTGTCTACGAGCAGTACTTC.